Presented here are 32 T cell receptor beta chains from one specimen sequenced in a study of early T cells in non-severe SARS-CoV-2 infection. TCRdb redid the calling of the 5' RACE reads with MiXCR, one entry per CDR3 protein. The data hold 55,000 to 80,000 distinct CDR3 sequences, with roughly 10% observed a single time. Material: whole blood, obtained at baseline. The receptors come from an adult who was a healthcare worker with PCR-confirmed SARS-CoV-2 infection or an uninfected control (not recorded which).

This clonotype was detected only a few times. The rearrangement uses TRBV6-2 or TRBV6-3 and TRBJ2-5; the D is unclear. V lost 6 bases, J lost 13 bases, and 15 bases lay in between. The CDR3 totals 11 residues. CDR1 is MNHEY and CDR2 is SVGEGT in the germline V gene. The CDR3 DNA is TGTGCCAGCAGGGACGGTCGCGTCATGTACTTC. Its protein is CASRDGRVMYF.

The table lists this clonotype with many counts. CDR3 coding DNA: TGCAGCGTTTCCTTAGGTAGCGGGAGGGCCACGGAGACCCAGTACTTC. Residues: CSVSLGSGRATETQYF. V and J are TRBV29-1 and TRBJ2-5, with 11 bases lining up with TRBD2. J was trimmed by 5 bases and V by 5 bases; bases with no gene match: 13. CDR3 length equals 16 residues. The germline CDR1 and CDR2 sequences are SQVTM and ANQGSEA.

This clonotype was counted many times. The V call is TRBV7-2, the J call TRBJ2-1; D is possibly TRBD1 (5 bases). V was pared by 5 bases and J by 4 bases, with 6 bases between. CDR3 length: 12 amino acids. Per germline, CDR1 SGHTA and CDR2 FQGNSA. The CDR3 DNA reads TGTGCCAGCAGCGGACAATACAATGAGCAGTTCTTC. Residues: CASSGQYNEQFF.

The sample holds a few counts of this clonotype. This chain connects TRBV9 to TRBJ1-2; D remains unclear. Germline V CDR1 and CDR2: SGDLS, YYNGEE. The V end lost 0 bases, the J end lost 4 bases, and 10 bases lay between the germline ends. This CDR3 spans 14 amino acids. The CDR3 nucleotides read TGTGCCAGCAGCGTAGACAGACTGGGCTATGGCTACACCTTC. The encoded protein is CASSVDRLGYGYTF. The full variable domain, rest sourced from reference TRBV9 and TRBJ1-2, is DSGVTQTPKHLITATGQRVTLRCSPRSGDLSVYWYQQSLDQGLQFLIQYYNGEERAKGNILERFSAQQFPDLHSELNLSSLELGDSALYFCASSVDRLGYGYTFGSGTRLTVV.

The chain is built from TRBV20-1 and TRBJ2-3; TRBD1 agrees at 10 bases. The CDR3 has 14 amino acids. The V gene end was trimmed by 4 bases and the J gene end by 4 bases; junction bases not matched to a gene: 5. Per the germline V gene, CDR1 is DFQATT and CDR2 is SNEGSKA (reference sequence). The CDR3 DNA sequence: TGCAGTGCTACCGGGACAGGGGTTCCAGATACGCAGTATTTT. Residues: CSATGTGVPDTQYF.

The chain uses TRBV7-6 and TRBJ2-7; TRBD1 aligns across 11 bases. The junction had 5 bases not matched to a gene; V was cut back by 2 bases and J by 5 bases. Germline CDR1 reads SGHVS; CDR2 reads FNYEAQ. This CDR3 region has 15 residues. The CDR3 sequence is CASSLWGQGDNEQYF. The CDR3 nucleotides are TGTGCCAGCAGCTTATGGGGACAGGGGGATAACGAGCAGTACTTC.

This clonotype was seen more than once but under ten times. The chain combines TRBV6-5 with TRBJ2-1, with 10 bases matching TRBD2. This CDR3 region has 14 residues. V was pared by 4 bases and J by 10 bases, with 7 bases of the junction left unmatched. Germline V gene lookup returns CDR1 MNHEY and CDR2 SVGAGI. The CDR3 DNA reads as TGTGCCAGCAGTTCCCGGTCGACTAGCGGGGAGCAGTTCTTC. It is translated as CASSSRSTSGEQFF.

This clonotype was counted at least ten times. V gene TRBV24-1 combines with J gene TRBJ2-5, with a tentative D call TRBD1 (6 bases). Germline CDR1 is KGHDR and CDR2 is SFDVKD. This CDR3 region has 12 residues. V was clipped by 7 bases and J by 5 bases, with 10 bases between them. Written as DNA, the CDR3 is TGTGCCACCAGCACAGGGAGCGAGACCCAGTACTTC. The encoded protein is CATSTGSETQYF.

This clonotype was seen many times. The rearrangement links TRBV6-5 to TRBJ2-7; D perhaps matches TRBD1 (6 bases). Germline loops: CDR1 MNHEY, CDR2 SVGAGI. The CDR3 length is 14 residues. V lost 6 bases and J lost 7, with 19 bases in between. CDR3 sequence reads: CASRQGSVVREQYF. In DNA, the CDR3 is TGTGCCAGCAGACAGGGAAGCGTAGTGCGTGAGCAGTACTTC.

The table lists this clonotype with a few counts. The chain combines TRBV5-1 with TRBJ2-7, with 9 bases identical to TRBD1. The CDR3 length is 14 residues. Germline V gene lookup returns CDR1 SGHRS and CDR2 YFSETQ. J lost 6 bases, V lost 4 bases, and 8 bases had no gene match. The CDR3 reads CASSRGTGSVEQYF. The CDR3 DNA reads TGCGCCAGCAGCCGCGGGACAGGGTCTGTCGAGCAGTACTTC. The whole variable domain, remainder taken from reference TRBV5-1 and TRBJ2-7, is KAGVTQTPRYLIKTRGQQVTLSCSPISGHRSVSWYQQTPGQGLQFLFEYFSETQRNKGNFPGRFSGRQFSNSRSEMNVSTLELGDSALYLCASSRGTGSVEQYFGPGTRLTVT.

This clonotype has just a few counts. The gene calls are TRBV20-1 and TRBJ2-3, with 7 bases aligning to TRBD2. Germline V gives CDR1 DFQATT, CDR2 SNEGSKA (reference sequence). This CDR3 contains 14 residues. J lost 2 bases, V lost 3 bases, and 5 bases had no gene match. The CDR3 DNA reads TGCAGTGCTAGTGGGCTAGCGGCCACAGATACGCAGTATTTT. Amino acids: CSASGLAATDTQYF.

This clonotype was picked up a small number of times. The rearrangement joins TRBV29-1 to TRBJ2-5; D is possibly TRBD2 (6 bases). Between the trimmed V and J ends, which lost 0 bases and 1 base, there was a span of 15 bases. Germline values: CDR1 SQVTM, CDR2 ANQGSEA. The CDR3 contains 16 residues. CDR3 bases: TGCAGCGTTGAAGACCCGACTAGACACGGCCAAGAGACCCAGTACTTC. Protein: CSVEDPTRHGQETQYF. The full variable domain, completed using reference TRBV29-1 and TRBJ2-5, is SAVISQKPSRDICQRGTSLTIQCQVDSQVTMMFWYRQQPGQSLTLIATANQGSEATYESGFVIDKFPISRPNLTFSTLTVSNMSPEDSSIYLCSVEDPTRHGQETQYFGPGTRLLVL.

This clonotype occurred many times. The J gene is TRBJ2-5, the V gene TRBV29-1; tentative D call: TRBD2 (5 bases). The CDR3 totals 12 residues. The V gene's germline CDR1 is SQVTM and CDR2 ANQGSEA. V lost 8 bases and J lost 5, with 15 bases in between. The DNA for the CDR3 is TGCAGCACTGGACGGGCGGGCGAGACCCAGTACTTC. It yields the protein CSTGRAGETQYF.

This clonotype was recorded many times. V usage is TRBV6-5 and J usage is TRBJ1-2; 9 bases line up with TRBD1. J lost 2 bases, V lost 6 bases, and 4 bases had no gene match. Per the germline V gene, CDR1 is MNHEY and CDR2 is SVGAGI. This CDR3 contains 14 residues. DNA for the CDR3: TGTGCCAGCAGACTCGGGACAGGGAACTATGGCTACACCTTC. It specifies CASRLGTGNYGYTF.

This clonotype was observed a single time. The chain joins TRBV20-1 to TRBJ2-3; TRBD2 matches at 8 bases. V shed 3 bases, J shed 6 bases, and the junction held 8 bases outside the gene matches. CDR3 length: 14 amino acids. Germline CDR1 and CDR2: DFQATT and SNEGSKA (reference sequence). The CDR3 sequence is CSARTGGSGDTQYF. CDR3 sequence (DNA): TGCAGTGCTAGGACGGGAGGGTCTGGGGATACGCAGTATTTT.

This chain joins TRBV7-9 and TRBJ2-6; D ambiguous. V lost 3 bases and J lost 4, with 7 bases in between. The CDR3 consists of 14 residues. Germline values: CDR1 SEHNR, CDR2 FQNEAQ (reference sequence). CDR3 amino acids: CASSLVEGANVLTF. As DNA, the CDR3 is TGTGCCAGCAGCTTGGTAGAAGGGGCCAACGTCCTGACTTTC.

This clonotype has at least ten counts. The J gene is TRBJ1-1, the V gene TRBV13; TRBD1 is a possible D gene (5 bases). Trimming took 5 bases from V and 9 from J, leaving 16 bases between them. Per the germline V gene, CDR1 is PRHDT and CDR2 is FYEKMQ (reference sequence). This CDR3 has 13 amino acids. The CDR3 DNA is TGTGCCAGCAGCAAGACCGGGACGATGAAAGCTTTCTTT. It specifies CASSKTGTMKAFF.

This clonotype occurred a few times. V is TRBV11-2 and J is TRBJ1-1; a weak D match, TRBD1 (5 bases). The ends were cut back, 2 bases at V and 1 base at J, with 11 bases in the middle. Germline lookup yields CDR1 SGHAT and CDR2 FQNNGV. The CDR3 consists of 15 residues. The CDR3 DNA sequence: TGTGCCAGCAGCTTAATATGGGGCCCGAACACTGAAGCTTTCTTT. Translating it yields CASSLIWGPNTEAFF.

This clonotype occurred a few times. The CDR3 sequence is CASSLAGTGDGYTF. In nucleotides, the CDR3 is TGCGCCAGCAGCTTGGCGGGGACAGGGGATGGCTACACCTTC. V gene TRBV5-1 combines with J gene TRBJ1-2, with TRBD1 identical over 10 bases. Germline loops: CDR1 SGHRS, CDR2 YFSETQ. The CDR3 totals 14 residues. With V trimmed by 0 bases and J by 6 bases, 2 bases remained unmatched.

This clonotype was detected a few times. The chain links TRBV6-6 to TRBJ2-5; either TRBD1 or TRBD2 may supply D (6 bases each). Germline lookup yields CDR1 MNHNY and CDR2 SVGAGI (reference sequence). V lost 6 bases to trimming and J lost 10 bases, with 15 bases between them. There are 12 residues in the CDR3. The CDR3 loop reads CASSPEGERQYF. The CDR3 DNA follows: TGTGCCAGCAGCCCGGAGGGGGAGCGCCAGTACTTC.

This clonotype was observed a handful of times. The chain uses TRBV12-5 and TRBJ2-2; 8 nucleotides agree with TRBD1. The CDR3 spans 14 residues. CDR1 is LGHNT, CDR2 FRNRAP, per germline. Unmatched junction bases numbered 4, after V lost 5 bases and J lost 5 bases. CDR3: CASGLRGRTGELFF. The CDR3 bases are TGTGCTAGTGGTCTCAGGGGGCGTACCGGGGAGCTGTTTTTT.

This clonotype was seen more than once but under ten times. V usage is TRBV11-1 and J usage is TRBJ2-7, with no clear D. CDR3 size: 15 residues. Germline V gene sequence: CDR1 SGHAT, CDR2 FQDESV (reference sequence). Between the trimmed V and J ends, which lost 5 bases and 0 bases, there was a span of 14 bases. Written as DNA, the CDR3 is TGTGCCAGCAGCCCAAGCTGGAAGGCCTCCTACGAGCAGTACTTC. Translating gives CASSPSWKASYEQYF.

This clonotype was recorded at least ten times. The chain links TRBV12-5 to TRBJ2-7; D is unresolved. Trimming removed 3 bases from V and 2 bases from J, with 11 bases in between. The CDR3 sequence is 14 residues long. CDR1 is LGHNT and CDR2 is FRNRAP in the germline V gene. CDR3 sequence: CASGFRQIPYEQYF. DNA for the CDR3: TGTGCTAGTGGTTTCCGCCAGATACCCTACGAGCAGTACTTC.

This clonotype was observed a handful of times. J is TRBJ2-1 and V is TRBV7-2; 13 bases align to TRBD2. V lost 5 bases and J lost 8; bases outside the gene matches: 9. Per the germline V gene, CDR1 is SGHTA and CDR2 is FQGNSA. The CDR3 runs to 16 residues. This chain's CDR3 is CASSPDGTSGIYEQFF. CDR3 sequence (DNA): TGTGCCAGCAGCCCCGATGGGACTAGCGGGATCTATGAGCAGTTCTTC.

This chain joins TRBV7-2 and TRBJ2-7; 9 nucleotides line up with TRBD1. V shed 5 bases and J 4 bases; nucleotides not matched to a gene: 9. The CDR3 runs to 15 residues. Per the germline V gene, CDR1 is SGHTA and CDR2 is FQGNSA. CDR3 in DNA: TGTGCCAGCAGCCTCGCGGGACAGGGTTTGTACGAGCAGTACTTC. Amino acids: CASSLAGQGLYEQYF.

The gene calls are TRBV25-1 and TRBJ2-7, with 8 bases matching TRBD1. The germline gives CDR1 MGHDK, CDR2 SYGVNS. The CDR3 totals 14 residues. V shed 5 bases, J shed 3 bases, and the junction held 6 bases outside the gene matches. In DNA, the CDR3 is TGTGCCAGCAGTCCGCTGACAGGGGTCTACGAGCAGTACTTC. Protein: CASSPLTGVYEQYF.

The CDR3 spells CSARPNSYEQYF. CDR3 nucleotide sequence: TGCAGTGCTAGGCCGAACTCCTACGAGCAGTACTTC. V gene TRBV20-1 combines with J gene TRBJ2-7; D is ambiguous. V was cut by 3 bases and J by 0 bases, with 6 bases left in between. The CDR3 sequence is 12 residues long. From germline, CDR1 is DFQATT and CDR2 SNEGSKA (reference sequence).

This clonotype was observed a few times. The J gene is TRBJ2-6, the V gene TRBV10-3, with no clear D. The ends were cut back, 6 bases at V and 1 base at J, with 10 bases in the middle. Germline-derived CDR1 and CDR2 are ENHRY and SYGVKD. The CDR3 is 15 residues long. CDR3 residues: CAIRDSLSGANVLTF. DNA for the CDR3: TGTGCCATCAGGGATTCACTATCTGGGGCCAACGTCCTGACTTTC.

This clonotype was seen a handful of times. The chain couples TRBV7-2 to TRBJ2-7, with 9 bases matching TRBD2. CDR1 is SGHTA, CDR2 FQGNSA, per germline. V shed 1 base and J 8 bases; nucleotides not matched to a gene: 6. This CDR3 region has 14 residues. Here the CDR3 reads CASSLEAGGAKQYF. CDR3 nucleotides: TGTGCCAGCAGCTTAGAAGCGGGAGGCGCCAAGCAGTACTTC.

This clonotype was recorded at least ten times. The rearrangement links TRBV6-1 to TRBJ2-1; 10 nucleotides agree with TRBD2. This CDR3 has 14 residues. CDR1 is MNHNS and CDR2 is SASEGT in the germline V gene. V was clipped by 6 bases and J by 8 bases; unmatched bases: 7. In DNA form, the CDR3 reads TGTGCCAGCAGGTGGCTAGCGGGAGCGCATGAGCAGTTCTTC. It encodes CASRWLAGAHEQFF.

In regard to this clonotype: This sequence may be a read error, since a much larger clone differs from it by one base. The J gene is TRBJ2-5, the V gene TRBV5-6; 8 nucleotides agree with TRBD1. The CDR3 is 16 amino acids. Germline lookup yields CDR1 SGHDT and CDR2 YYEEEE. The DNA of the CDR3 is TGTACCAGCAGCCCCTTTTTGGGACAGGACGAAGAGACCCAGTACTTC. Translated, it gives CTSSPFLGQDEETQYF.

This clonotype was found a few times. The chain carries TRBV4-1 and TRBJ2-5; 8 bases match TRBD1. This CDR3 spans 16 amino acids. The germline V gene encodes CDR1 MGHRA and CDR2 YSYEKL. After removal of 1 base from V and 5 bases from J, the junction contained 9 bases not matched to a gene. The CDR3 DNA is TGCGCCAGCAGCCAAGGCCCCGGACAGGGTGTGGAGACCCAGTACTTC. Translated: CASSQGPGQGVETQYF.